The 14 T cell receptor beta chains presented below share a single source sample, sequenced in a study of blood T cell repertoires in COVID-19. Sequencing used immunoSEQ multiplex PCR; TCRdb keeps in-frame clones, though not all of them. The sample contains 92,000 or so clones, roughly 78% of which appear only once. Specimen: peripheral blood. The receptors shown here come from a woman aged 80 or older with acute or convalescent COVID-19.

The J gene is TRBJ1-1, the V gene TRBV6-5; no clear D gene. Germline V lookup: CDR1 MNHEY, CDR2 SVGAGI. Trimming stripped 7 bases from V and 0 bases from J, with 9 bases between. The CDR3 covers 13 residues. In DNA, the CDR3 is TGTGCCAGCATGTTACACCTGAACACTGAAGCTTTCTTT. Translated, it gives CASMLHLNTEAFF.

This CDR3 is CASSDGSSGNTIYF. The CDR3, as DNA: TGTGCCAGCAGTGACGGGAGCTCTGGAAACACCATATATTTT. V and J are TRBV2 and TRBJ1-3; no firm D call. This CDR3 comprises 14 residues. Germline CDR1 and CDR2: SNHLY and FYNNEI. The germline V and J ends were trimmed by 3 bases and 0 bases, with 6 bases remaining between them.

This clone has a count of ten or more. The V call is TRBV28, the J call TRBJ1-1; possible D gene TRBD1, 6 bases. This CDR3 comprises 12 residues. Trimming shortened V by 8 bases and J by 10 bases, and 17 bases separated the two germline ends. Germline V gives CDR1 MDHEN, CDR2 SYDVKM. The CDR3: CASGRGTSRAFF. DNA for the CDR3: TGTGCCAGCGGGAGAGGGACATCGCGAGCTTTCTTT.

The chain employs TRBV30 and TRBJ1-4; 7 bases are shared with TRBD1. The CDR3 is 13 residues long. The trim removed 3 bases at V and 5 bases at J, leaving 3 bases unmatched. The germline gives CDR1 GTSNPN, CDR2 SVGIG (reference sequence). The DNA of the CDR3 is TGTGCCTGGAGGACAGGGTGGAATGAAAAACTGTTTTTT. Translating it yields CAWRTGWNEKLFF.

For the CDR3, the DNA is TGTGCCAGTAGTATGTTCTTGGGGGCGGAGAATGAAAAACTGTTTTTT. Translating gives CASSMFLGAENEKLFF. The rearrangement links TRBV19 to TRBJ1-4, with D perhaps matching TRBD1 (6 bases). Germline assignment: CDR1 LNHDA and CDR2 SQIVND (reference sequence). This CDR3 is built from 16 residues. Trimming took 3 bases from V and 5 from J, leaving 16 bases between them.

This clone showed up just a few times. The J gene is TRBJ1-2, the V gene TRBV30; a weak D match, TRBD1 (5 bases). The CDR3 runs 13 residues. CDR1 GTSNPN and CDR2 SVGIG come from the germline V gene (reference sequence). Trimming removed 4 bases from V and 4 bases from J, with 13 bases in between. CDR3 loop: CAWMAGGGYGYTF. CDR3 in DNA: TGTGCCTGGATGGCCGGGGGAGGCTATGGCTACACCTTC.

This clone has a handful of counts. The CDR3 reads CASSSGSVWEETQYF. The CDR3 nucleotides read TGTGCCAGCAGCTCCGGTAGCGTCTGGGAGGAGACCCAGTACTTC. V is TRBV5-4 and J is TRBJ2-5; TRBD2 is a possible D gene (5 bases). The germline V gene encodes CDR1 SGHNT and CDR2 YYREEE (reference sequence). The ends were cut back, 3 bases at V and 5 bases at J, with 17 bases in the middle. This CDR3 comprises 15 residues.

This clone was observed once. The CDR3 region is CASSVGTRGQETQYF. Written as DNA, the CDR3 is TGTGCCAGCAGCGTCGGGACTCGCGGTCAAGAGACCCAGTACTTC. The chain is built from TRBV11-3 and TRBJ2-5; tentative D call: TRBD2 (6 bases). V lost 5 bases, J lost 2 bases, and 15 bases lay in between. This CDR3 is built from 15 residues. Germline values: CDR1 SGHNT, CDR2 YENEEA.

V usage is TRBV18 and J usage is TRBJ2-7, with D possibly TRBD2 on 6 matching bases. Germline-derived CDR1 and CDR2 are KGHSH and LQKENI. This CDR3 has 14 amino acids. Trimming took 2 bases from V and 3 from J, leaving 11 bases between them. The CDR3 sequence is CASSPRGTGYEQYF. In DNA, the CDR3 is TGTGCCAGCTCACCAAGAGGGACTGGCTACGAGCAGTACTTC.

This clone was recorded once. The gene calls are TRBV7-2 and TRBJ2-5; the D is unclear. Trimming shortened V by 0 bases and J by 1 base, and 9 bases separated the two germline ends. In germline, CDR1 is SGHTA, CDR2 FQGNSA. The CDR3 sequence is 15 residues long. This CDR3 reads CASSLAVAVQETQYF. The CDR3 nucleotides read TGTGCCAGCAGCTTAGCGGTGGCAGTCCAAGAGACCCAGTACTTC.

The chain couples TRBV14 to TRBJ2-2; D is ambiguous. CDR1 and CDR2 from the germline V gene are SGHDN and FVKESK. This CDR3 has 14 amino acids. Deletions cut 4 bases from V and 5 bases from J, with 11 bases between. CDR3 sequence reads: CASSPRIRTGELFF. DNA for the CDR3: TGTGCCAGCAGCCCCAGGATCCGGACCGGGGAGCTGTTTTTT.

The chain couples TRBV6-5 to TRBJ2-7; 8 bases fit TRBD1. The CDR3 runs to 15 residues. V lost 3 bases, J lost 1 base, and 5 bases stayed unmatched. Germline CDR1 reads MNHEY; CDR2 reads SVGAGI. CDR3: CASSYRQGRSYEQYF. For the CDR3, the DNA is TGTGCCAGCAGTTATCGACAGGGGCGATCCTACGAGCAGTACTTC.

This clone has more than one count but fewer than ten. The chain carries TRBV29-1 and TRBJ2-3, with D perhaps TRBD2 (6 bases). V shed 6 bases and J shed 6 bases, with 16 bases lying between them. This CDR3 contains 13 residues. Germline loops: CDR1 SQVTM, CDR2 ANQGSEA. CDR3 residues: CSVVTSSADTQYF. The DNA of the CDR3 is TGCAGCGTGGTGACTAGTTCGGCGGATACGCAGTATTTT.

This clone appeared a single time. The V and J genes are TRBV18 and TRBJ2-3; D perhaps matches TRBD2 (5 bases). Germline CDR1 reads KGHSH; CDR2 reads LQKENI. Trimming left V 3 bases short and J 1 base short, with 8 bases between. The CDR3 runs 14 residues. The DNA of the CDR3 is TGTGCCAGCTCACCCAGCGGCCGCACAGATACGCAGTATTTT. This translates into CASSPSGRTDTQYF.